The subject of this entry is one T cell receptor beta chain. Its antigen is undetermined. All donors were healthy HIV-negative adults lacking recent acute infections or vaccinations. The data stem from a study of shared clonotypes between healthy human individuals. Findings and caveats of the study: Several donors held roughly 5% of naive CD4 clonotypes in common. It was the non-shared clonotypes that had lower generation probabilities than clonotypes shared by all four donors.

Germline V gene sequence: CDR1 MDHEN, CDR2 SYDVKM. CDR3 length equals 15 residues. The V and J ends lost 6 bases and 1 base respectively, with 10 bases between them. Generated by immunoSEQ multiplex PCR, the TCRdb table keeps only in-frame clones and is missing some. The table records about 2.3 million clones, just under 95% of them present only once. The sample comprised naive CD4+ T cells from PBMCs. Regarding subset: CD45RA+ positively selected. The sequence derives from a young man in good health. Some clones in this sample may be carry-over from other donors' samples. The V and J genes are TRBV28 and TRBJ2-6, with D possibly TRBD2 on 7 matching bases. CDR3 residues: CASRQGGSGANVLTF. CDR3 DNA: TGTGCCAGCAGACAGGGAGGGTCTGGGGCCAACGTCCTGACTTTC. Using reference TRBV28 and TRBJ2-6 for the parts outside the CDR3, the full variable domain is DVKVTQSSRYLVKRTGEKVFLECVQDMDHENMFWYRQDPGLGLRLIYFSYDVKMKEKGDIPEGYSVSREKKERFSLILESASTNQTSMYLCASRQGGSGANVLTFGAGSRLTVL.